The clone carrying this TCR beta chain was counted many times. V lost 6 bases and J lost 2; bases outside the gene matches: 7. Looked up from germline, CDR1 is MNHEY and CDR2 is SMNVEV (reference sequence). This CDR3 is built from 14 residues. Template material for amplifying TCR beta CDR3 regions consisted of RNA transcripts. When the TCR CDR3 underwent first-round RT-PCR, the HTBI primer set was used. TCRdb reanalysed the multiplex PCR reads using MiXCR and keeps one entry per CDR3 protein. The profile shows about 500,000 distinct CDR3 sequences, approximately 15% of them singletons. This entry belongs to a study of T cells in Graves' hyperthyroidism and ophthalmopathy.

Sequencing was carried out using blood. The rearrangement joins TRBV27 to TRBJ2-7, with 7 bases identical to TRBD1. The clonotype was recovered from a woman younger than 35 with Graves' hyperthyroidism. The CDR3: CASRPTTGAYEQYF. DNA for the CDR3: TGTGCCAGCAGACCGACCACAGGGGCCTACGAGCAGTACTTC.